Listed here are 32 T cell receptor beta chains from one sample, sequenced in a study of T cell responses to AZD1222 COVID-19 vaccine (dated by TCRdb to about 2021). The meaning of the sample's time point label: about 28 days (+/-7) after the second vaccine dose. Reading the label with the study, this specimen's treatment or condition is: meningococcal conjugate vaccine given as trial control. Libraries were made using the immunoSEQ multiplex PCR assay. Entries here come from immuneACCESS through TCRdb and include only in-frame sequences with V and J called. Some clones fail to appear in such tables; in the studies checked, an unresolved V gene covers under half of the shortfall, and the cause of the remainder is unknown. Here the sample has 65,000 to 75,000 clones; 88% occur a single time. The ten largest clones represent 4.5% to 5% of the sample. This sample comprised peripheral blood, obtained 28 days after the second dose of the MenACWY control vaccine. The receptors derive from an adult who received the MenACWY meningococcal vaccine as a control.

The chain couples TRBV11-3 to TRBJ1-1, with D uncertain. The germline V gene encodes CDR1 SGHNT and CDR2 YENEEA. The CDR3 is 12 residues long. Deletions cut 1 base from V and 10 bases from J, with 10 bases between. The CDR3 reads CASSLGAGPAFF. The CDR3 DNA follows: TGTGCCAGCAGCTTAGGGGCCGGGCCAGCTTTCTTT. Full variable domain (remainder filled in from reference TRBV11-3 and TRBJ1-1): EAGVVQSPRYKIIEKKQPVAFWCNPISGHNTLYWYLQNLGQGPELLIRYENEEAVDDSQLPKDRFSAERLKGVDSTLKIQPAELGDSAVYLCASSLGAGPAFFGQGTRLTVV.

The V gene is TRBV6-5, the J gene TRBJ2-5; a weak D match, TRBD1 (5 bases). V was pared by 7 bases and J by 3 bases, with 15 bases between. CDR1 and CDR2 (germline): MNHEY, SVGAGI. The CDR3 loop spans 14 amino acids. CDR3 sequence reads: CASNPRASKETQYF. CDR3 sequence (DNA): TGTGCCAGCAACCCCAGGGCGTCAAAAGAGACCCAGTACTTC.

The chain recombines TRBV7-2 with TRBJ1-6, with TRBD1 as a possible D gene (6 bases). The CDR3 runs 15 residues. CDR1 is SGHTA and CDR2 is FQGNSA in the germline V gene. V gave up 5 bases and J gave up 7 bases, with 15 bases separating them. In nucleotides, the CDR3 is TGTGCCAGCAGCAGGGCGCAGGGGAGGAATTCACCCCTCCACTTT. The encoded protein is CASSRAQGRNSPLHF.

The chain employs TRBV25-1 and TRBJ1-2; D uncertain. Germline loops: CDR1 MGHDK, CDR2 SYGVNS. The CDR3 extends over 12 amino acids. Trimming took off 0 bases at V and 4 bases at J, with 3 bases between the two ends. In DNA, the CDR3 is TGTGCCAGCAGTGAATATAGCTATGGCTACACCTTC. Protein sequence: CASSEYSYGYTF.

This sequence joins TRBV4-1 and TRBJ2-2; D call uncertain. The length of the CDR3 is 12 residues. V shed 4 bases and J shed 6 bases, with 6 bases lying between them. The V gene's germline CDR1 is MGHRA and CDR2 YSYEKL. The DNA of the CDR3 is TGCGCCAGCAGCCGGGGATCCGGGGAGCTGTTTTTT. This translates into CASSRGSGELFF.

This sequence joins TRBV6-5 and TRBJ1-1, with a possible D match to TRBD1 (6 bases). The CDR3 runs 15 residues. V was cut by 0 bases and J by 4 bases, with 12 bases left in between. CDR1 and CDR2 from the germline V gene are MNHEY and SVGAGI. The CDR3 is CASSYSERGSTEAFF. The DNA for the CDR3 is TGTGCCAGCAGTTACTCGGAAAGGGGGAGCACTGAAGCTTTCTTT.

V gene TRBV6-2 or TRBV6-3 combines with J gene TRBJ2-2; D may be TRBD1 or TRBD2 (6 bases each). From germline, CDR1 is MNHEY and CDR2 SVGEGT. The CDR3 has 15 residues. Trimming removed 1 base from V and 6 bases from J, with 12 bases in between. The CDR3 nucleotides are TGTGCCAGCAGTTACTTCGGGGGCGGGGCCGGGGAGCTGTTTTTT. Translating gives CASSYFGGGAGELFF.

The rearrangement uses TRBV10-1 and TRBJ2-4, with D perhaps TRBD2 (6 bases). Germline-derived CDR1 and CDR2 are WNHNN and SYGVQD (reference sequence). Between the trimmed V and J ends, which lost 6 bases and 1 base, there was a span of 13 bases. The CDR3 runs to 15 residues. CDR3: CASSPYRGAKNIQYF. DNA for the CDR3: TGCGCCAGCAGCCCTTACCGGGGGGCCAAAAACATTCAGTACTTC.

The chain is built from TRBV6-6 and TRBJ2-5, with a tentative D call TRBD2 (6 bases). The V end lost 6 bases, the J end lost 5 bases, and 19 bases lay between the germline ends. Germline loops: CDR1 MNHNY, CDR2 SVGAGI (reference sequence). The CDR3 is 15 residues long. In DNA form, the CDR3 reads TGTGCCAGCAGCCCAATAGGAGGGAGCGGGGAGACCCAGTACTTC. As protein: CASSPIGGSGETQYF.

The V and J genes are TRBV6-2 or TRBV6-3 and TRBJ1-2; perhaps TRBD1 as D (6 bases). This CDR3 is 13 amino acids long. The ends were cut back, 0 bases at V and 6 bases at J, with 8 bases in the middle. Germline V gene sequence: CDR1 MNHEY, CDR2 SVGEGT. The CDR3, as DNA: TGTGCCAGCAGTTACTCCAGGGGAAATGGCTACACCTTC. It translates to CASSYSRGNGYTF.

A single count supports this clone. This chain connects TRBV4-3 to TRBJ1-2, with D possibly TRBD1 on 6 matching bases. The germline V gene has CDR1 LGHNA and CDR2 YSLEER. CDR3 length equals 16 residues. Trimming stripped 1 base from V and 7 bases from J, with 19 bases between. The CDR3 protein is CASSQGAVGGHGGYTF. The CDR3 DNA is TGCGCCAGCAGCCAAGGGGCGGTGGGGGGGCACGGTGGCTACACCTTC.

This clone has a handful of counts. The V gene is TRBV18, the J gene TRBJ1-1, with D tentatively TRBD1 (5 bases). Germline loops: CDR1 KGHSH, CDR2 LQKENI. Trimming shortened V by 6 bases and J by 5 bases, and 19 bases separated the two germline ends. CDR3 length: 15 residues. Here the CDR3 DNA reads TGTGCCAGCTCCCCATTACCGGGGGTTCGGACTGAAGCTTTCTTT. Its protein product is CASSPLPGVRTEAFF. Supplemented by reference TRBV18 and TRBJ1-1, the full variable domain reads NAGVMQNPRHLVRRRGQEARLRCSPMKGHSHVYWYRQLPEEGLKFMVYLQKENIIDESGMPKERFSAEFPKEGPSILRIQQVVRGDSAAYFCASSPLPGVRTEAFFGQGTRLTVV.

V usage is TRBV5-6 and J usage is TRBJ2-1; the match to TRBD1 covers 10 bases. V lost 4 bases to trimming and J lost 6 bases; unmatched junction nucleotides: 4. There are 14 residues in the CDR3. The V gene's germline CDR1 is SGHDT and CDR2 YYEEEE. The CDR3: CASSTRQGANEQFF. In DNA, the CDR3 is TGTGCCAGCAGCACGAGACAGGGGGCCAATGAGCAGTTCTTC.

This clone is medium-sized (0.01 to 0.1%). The V gene is TRBV25-1, the J gene TRBJ1-6; 8 nucleotides line up with TRBD1. Germline V CDR1 and CDR2: MGHDK, SYGVNS. The CDR3 has 14 residues. Losses at the gene ends were 4 bases for V and 8 bases for J; bases not matched to a gene: 4. CDR3 DNA sequence: TGTGCCAGCAGTGCAGACAGGGGCGATTCACCCCTCCACTTT. Amino acids: CASSADRGDSPLHF. Supplemented by reference TRBV25-1 and TRBJ1-6, the full variable domain reads EADIYQTPRYLVIGTGKKITLECSQTMGHDKMYWYQQDPGMELHLIHYSYGVNSTEKGDLSSESTVSRIRTEHFPLTLESARPSHTSQYLCASSADRGDSPLHFGNGTRLTVT.

The genes are TRBV18 and TRBJ1-1; a possible D gene is TRBD1 (5 bases). This CDR3 region has 15 residues. V was pared by 3 bases and J by 5 bases, with 16 bases between. Germline V gene lookup returns CDR1 KGHSH and CDR2 LQKENI. The CDR3 region is CASSPSGKGRTEAFF. The CDR3 DNA reads as TGTGCCAGCTCACCGTCAGGGAAAGGACGAACTGAAGCTTTCTTT.

The V gene is TRBV3-1 (or the pseudogene TRBV3-2), the J gene TRBJ1-4, with D possibly matching TRBD1 (6 bases). Germline V gives CDR1 LGHDT, CDR2 YNNKEL (reference sequence). Trimming shortened V by 1 base and J by 8 bases, and 11 bases separated the two germline ends. This CDR3 has 14 residues. CDR3 nucleotide sequence: TGTGCCAGCAGCCAAGGGGCCGGGGGCGAAAAACTGTTTTTT. Encoded protein: CASSQGAGGEKLFF.

This rearrangement joins TRBV30 to TRBJ2-1, with a weak D call TRBD1 (6 bases). The V and J ends lost 1 base and 12 bases respectively, with 19 bases between them. The CDR3 sequence is 14 residues long. The germline V gene has CDR1 GTSNPN and CDR2 SVGIG (reference sequence). CDR3 sequence reads: CAWSADRVEPRQFF. The CDR3 region has the DNA TGTGCCTGGAGTGCGGACAGAGTAGAGCCTCGGCAGTTCTTC.

The chain recombines TRBV18 with TRBJ2-7; TRBD1 is a possible D gene (5 bases). V lost 6 bases to trimming and J lost 0 bases, with 12 bases between them. Per germline, CDR1 KGHSH and CDR2 LQKENI. The CDR3 runs 14 residues. The CDR3 protein is CASSPLTDSYEQYF. The DNA for the CDR3 is TGTGCCAGCTCGCCTCTGACAGACTCCTACGAGCAGTACTTC. Supplemented by reference TRBV18 and TRBJ2-7, the full variable domain reads NAGVMQNPRHLVRRRGQEARLRCSPMKGHSHVYWYRQLPEEGLKFMVYLQKENIIDESGMPKERFSAEFPKEGPSILRIQQVVRGDSAAYFCASSPLTDSYEQYFGPGTRLTVT.

The CDR3 coding sequence is TGTGCCAGCAGCTTACAGGTCGCGGGTCCCCAGCATTTT. It specifies CASSLQVAGPQHF. This chain connects TRBV7-2 to TRBJ1-5; D is uncertain. CDR1 is SGHTA and CDR2 is FQGNSA in the germline V gene. The CDR3 runs to 13 residues. The V gene lost 2 bases and the J gene lost 10 bases, with 12 bases spanning the gap.

The chain recombines TRBV29-1 with TRBJ2-7, with a weak D call TRBD2 (6 bases). The ends were cut back, 4 bases at V and 6 bases at J, with 19 bases in the middle. From germline, CDR1 is SQVTM and CDR2 ANQGSEA. The length of the CDR3 is 14 residues. The CDR3 here is CSVGLGLGTSEQYF. The CDR3 region has the DNA TGCAGCGTTGGACTAGGGCTCGGAACTAGCGAGCAGTACTTC.

This clone appeared a single time. The chain joins TRBV18 to TRBJ2-7, with 9 bases matching TRBD1. The V and J ends lost 4 bases and 5 bases, in that order; junction bases with no gene match: 9. CDR3 length: 15 residues. Germline CDR1 is KGHSH and CDR2 is LQKENI. CDR3 in amino acids: CASSRTGVMDDEQYF. CDR3 sequence (DNA): TGTGCCAGCTCACGGACAGGGGTGATGGATGACGAGCAGTACTTC.

The gene calls are TRBV14 and TRBJ1-2, with 8 positions matching TRBD1. The V gene's germline CDR1 is SGHDN and CDR2 FVKESK. This CDR3 is 14 amino acids long. With V trimmed by 3 bases and J by 5 bases, 5 bases remained unmatched. The CDR3 loop is CASSQGTGVYGYTF. CDR3 nucleotide sequence: TGTGCCAGCAGCCAGGGGACAGGCGTTTATGGCTACACCTTC.

The chain uses TRBV28 and TRBJ1-6; D remains ambiguous. CDR1 MDHEN and CDR2 SYDVKM come from the germline V gene. The CDR3 is 12 amino acids. V lost 7 bases and J 8 bases, leaving 9 bases between the germline ends. CDR3 bases: TGTGCCAGCATGGAGGGCGATTCACCCCTCCACTTT. This sequence encodes CASMEGDSPLHF.

The rearrangement joins TRBV9 to TRBJ2-5; the match to TRBD1 covers 9 bases. The CDR3 length is 14 residues. Germline values: CDR1 SGDLS, CDR2 YYNGEE. V shed 3 bases, J shed 5 bases, and the junction held 5 bases outside the gene matches. The CDR3 sequence is CASSAAGTGETQYF. For the CDR3, the DNA is TGTGCCAGCAGCGCAGCCGGGACAGGGGAGACCCAGTACTTC. Together with reference TRBV9 and TRBJ2-5, the CDR3 gives the full variable domain: DSGVTQTPKHLITATGQRVTLRCSPRSGDLSVYWYQQSLDQGLQFLIQYYNGEERAKGNILERFSAQQFPDLHSELNLSSLELGDSALYFCASSAAGTGETQYFGPGTRLLVL.

This clone appeared a single time. The chain combines TRBV27 with TRBJ1-5; no reliable D call. CDR1 is MNHEY, CDR2 SMNVEV, per germline (reference sequence). V shed 4 bases and J shed 5 bases, with 0 bases lying between them. This CDR3 is 10 amino acids long. CDR3 bases: TGTGCCAGCAGTTATCAGCCCCAGCATTTT. Its protein is CASSYQPQHF.

The V gene is TRBV6-5, the J gene TRBJ1-4, with D possibly TRBD1 on 6 matching bases. V was cut by 0 bases and J by 9 bases, with 11 bases left in between. The V gene's germline CDR1 is MNHEY and CDR2 SVGAGI. The CDR3 sequence is 14 residues long. CDR3: CASSYSGRGKKLFF. The CDR3 DNA sequence: TGTGCCAGCAGTTACTCGGGAAGGGGGAAAAAACTGTTTTTT.

The chain employs TRBV4-2 and TRBJ1-6; TRBD1 might be the D (5 bases). Trimming cost V 1 base and J 7 bases, with 17 bases left between them. CDR3 size: 17 residues. Per germline, CDR1 LGHNA and CDR2 YNFKEQ. This CDR3 reads CASSQAGGEYTNSPLHF. DNA for the CDR3: TGTGCCAGCAGCCAAGCCGGGGGGGAATACACCAATTCACCCCTCCACTTT.

CDR3 in amino acids: CASSLGTSGSDEQYF. The CDR3 DNA is TGTGCCAGCAGCTTAGGGACTAGCGGGAGTGACGAGCAGTACTTC. V and J are TRBV7-9 and TRBJ2-7; 13 positions match TRBD2. The CDR3 is 15 residues long. V shed 1 base and J 5 bases; nucleotides not matched to a gene: 2. CDR1 is SEHNR and CDR2 is FQNEAQ in the germline V gene (reference sequence). Supplemented by reference TRBV7-9 and TRBJ2-7, the full variable domain reads DTGVSQNPRHKITKRGQNVTFRCDPISEHNRLYWYRQTLGQGPEFLTYFQNEAQLEKSRLLSDRFSAERPKGSFSTLEIQRTEQGDSAMYLCASSLGTSGSDEQYFGPGTRLTVT.

V usage is TRBV20-1 and J usage is TRBJ2-7, with D perhaps matching TRBD1 (6 bases). V was clipped by 5 bases and J by 9 bases, with 14 bases between them. The CDR3 consists of 11 residues. Germline loops: CDR1 DFQATT, CDR2 SNEGSKA (reference sequence). In nucleotides, the CDR3 is TGCAGTGCTGACGGACAGTCAGGGCAGTACTTC. Residues: CSADGQSGQYF.

This chain uses TRBV30 with TRBJ2-3; D not resolved. The CDR3 extends over 12 amino acids. V lost 2 bases and J 5 bases, leaving 8 bases between the germline ends. Germline values: CDR1 GTSNPN, CDR2 SVGIG (reference sequence). The DNA for the CDR3 is TGTGCCTGGAGTCCTTCACAAGATACGCAGTATTTT. It specifies CAWSPSQDTQYF.

The gene calls are TRBV19 and TRBJ1-3; D call uncertain. V was pared by 8 bases and J by 0 bases, with 11 bases between. Per the germline V gene, CDR1 is LNHDA and CDR2 is SQIVND (reference sequence). The length of the CDR3 is 14 residues. The CDR3 DNA sequence: TGTGCCAGTGGGGTCACGGCCTCTGGAAACACCATATATTTT. The encoded protein is CASGVTASGNTIYF.

The chain has TRBV28 and TRBJ1-6; D perhaps matches TRBD1 (6 bases). Trimming pared 5 bases from V and 9 bases from J, leaving 17 bases between. There are 15 residues in the CDR3. The germline V gene has CDR1 MDHEN and CDR2 SYDVKM. CDR3 loop: CASSPTTGSGSPLHF. The CDR3 region has the DNA TGTGCCAGCAGTCCGACCACAGGGTCGGGTTCACCCCTCCACTTT.